This T cell receptor (beta chain) originates from a study of persistence of HIV-infected CD4 T cells. With respect to this clone: Its antigen is currently unknown.

The stimulus was lysate of CMV-infected fibroblasts, 8.5 to 10 ug/mL. CD4+ T cells upregulating both CD40 ligand and CD69 were sorted as responding cells. This was the immunoSEQ version 4 assay in survey mode. The protocol was immunoSEQ multiplex PCR, while the TCRdb copy is restricted to in-frame clones and leaves out a portion. The top ten hold 40% of the sample, which has fewer than 6,000 clones, around three fifths seen once. This sample comprised CD4+ T cells sorted from PBMCs after approximately 19-hour stimulation, obtained from a patient who received antiretroviral therapy. The sequence derives from an adult man with HIV who was CMV-seropositive.

CDR3 in amino acids: CASRSKAGGYSTDTQYF. CDR3 in DNA: TGTGCCAGCAGGTCGAAGGCGGGGGGATATAGCACAGATACGCAGTATTTT. This chain joins TRBV7-9 and TRBJ2-3; 8 positions agree with TRBD2. The V and J ends lost 6 bases and 0 bases, in that order; junction bases with no gene match: 11. The CDR3 consists of 17 residues. Germline assignment: CDR1 SEHNR and CDR2 FQNEAQ (reference sequence).